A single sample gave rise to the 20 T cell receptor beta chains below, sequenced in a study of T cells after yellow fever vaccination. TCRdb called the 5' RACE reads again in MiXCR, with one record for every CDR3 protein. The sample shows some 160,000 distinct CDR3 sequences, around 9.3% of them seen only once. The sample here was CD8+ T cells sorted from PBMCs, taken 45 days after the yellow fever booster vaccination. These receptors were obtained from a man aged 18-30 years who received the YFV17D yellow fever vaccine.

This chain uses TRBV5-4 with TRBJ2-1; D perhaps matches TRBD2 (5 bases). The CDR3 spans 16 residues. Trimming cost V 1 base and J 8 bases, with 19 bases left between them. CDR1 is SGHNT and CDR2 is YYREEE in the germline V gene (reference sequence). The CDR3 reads CASSLPESGKLDEQFF. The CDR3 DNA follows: TGTGCCAGCAGCTTGCCCGAAAGCGGTAAACTCGATGAGCAGTTCTTC. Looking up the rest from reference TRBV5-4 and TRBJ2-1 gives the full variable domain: ETGVTQSPTHLIKTRGQQVTLRCSSQSGHNTVSWYQQALGQGPQFIFQYYREEENGRGNFPPRFSGLQFPNYSSELNVNALELDDSALYLCASSLPESGKLDEQFFGPGTRLTVL.

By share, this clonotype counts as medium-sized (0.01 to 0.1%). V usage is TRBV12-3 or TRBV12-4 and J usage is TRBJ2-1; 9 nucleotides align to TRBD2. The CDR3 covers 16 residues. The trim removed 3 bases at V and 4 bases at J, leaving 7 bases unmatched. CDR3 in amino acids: CASSFLAGGPYNEQFF. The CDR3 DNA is TGTGCCAGCAGTTTCCTCGCGGGGGGGCCTTACAATGAGCAGTTCTTC.

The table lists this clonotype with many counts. The DNA of the CDR3 is TGTGCCAGCAGCTTAAATCAAGGGGATGGGACAGGGTCGGGCAATGAGCAGTTCTTC. Protein sequence: CASSLNQGDGTGSGNEQFF. The chain carries TRBV7-3 and TRBJ2-1; 9 nucleotides line up with TRBD1. J was trimmed by 6 bases and V by 1 base; bases with no gene match: 16. The germline gives CDR1 SGHTA, CDR2 FQGTGA. The CDR3 is 19 amino acids.

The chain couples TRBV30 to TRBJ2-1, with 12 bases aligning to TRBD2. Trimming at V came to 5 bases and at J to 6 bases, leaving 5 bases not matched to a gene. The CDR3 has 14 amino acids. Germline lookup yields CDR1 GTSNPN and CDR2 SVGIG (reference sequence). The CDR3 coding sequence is TGTGCCTGGCAACCGGGACTAGCGGGCAATGAGCAGTTCTTC. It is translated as CAWQPGLAGNEQFF. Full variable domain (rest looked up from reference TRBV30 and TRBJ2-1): SQTIHQWPATLVQPVGSPLSLECTVEGTSNPNLYWYRQAAGRGLQLLFYSVGIGQISSEVPQNLSASRPQDRQFILSSKKLLLSDSGFYLCAWQPGLAGNEQFFGPGTRLTVL.

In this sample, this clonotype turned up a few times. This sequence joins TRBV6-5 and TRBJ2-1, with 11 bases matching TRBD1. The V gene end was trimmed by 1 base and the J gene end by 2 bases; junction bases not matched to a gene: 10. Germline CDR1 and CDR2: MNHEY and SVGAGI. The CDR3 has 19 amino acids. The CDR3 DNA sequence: TGTGCCAGCAGTTACTTGCTCGGGACAGGGGGAACGGCCTACAATGAGCAGTTCTTC. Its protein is CASSYLLGTGGTAYNEQFF.

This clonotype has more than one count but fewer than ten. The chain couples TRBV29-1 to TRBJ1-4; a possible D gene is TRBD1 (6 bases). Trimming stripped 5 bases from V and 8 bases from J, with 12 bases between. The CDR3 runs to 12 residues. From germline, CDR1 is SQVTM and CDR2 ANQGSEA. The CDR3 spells CSVLGGEEKLFF. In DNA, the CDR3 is TGCAGCGTTTTAGGGGGTGAGGAAAAACTGTTTTTT.

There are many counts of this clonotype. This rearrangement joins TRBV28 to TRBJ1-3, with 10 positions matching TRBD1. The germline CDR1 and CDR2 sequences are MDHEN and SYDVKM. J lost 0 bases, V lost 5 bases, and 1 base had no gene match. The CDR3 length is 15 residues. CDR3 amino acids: CASSDRGLSGNTIYF. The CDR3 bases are TGTGCCAGCAGTGACAGGGGGCTCTCTGGAAACACCATATATTTT.

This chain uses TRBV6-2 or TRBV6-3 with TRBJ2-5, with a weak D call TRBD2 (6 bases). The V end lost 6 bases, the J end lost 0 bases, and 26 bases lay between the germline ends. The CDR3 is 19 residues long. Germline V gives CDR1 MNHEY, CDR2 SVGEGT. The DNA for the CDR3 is TGTGCCAGCAGCTACCCCCGCGGGTTAGCGGATGTCTACCAAGAGACCCAGTACTTC. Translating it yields CASSYPRGLADVYQETQYF.

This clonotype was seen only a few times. In DNA, the CDR3 is TGTGCCAGCAGCTCTGTGATGGCGGCCGGGGAGCTGTTTTTT. It codes for CASSSVMAAGELFF. The chain uses TRBV7-9 and TRBJ2-2; D is unresolved. Trimming shortened V by 4 bases and J by 6 bases, and 12 bases separated the two germline ends. Germline V CDR1 and CDR2: SEHNR, FQNEAQ (reference sequence). This CDR3 region has 14 residues.

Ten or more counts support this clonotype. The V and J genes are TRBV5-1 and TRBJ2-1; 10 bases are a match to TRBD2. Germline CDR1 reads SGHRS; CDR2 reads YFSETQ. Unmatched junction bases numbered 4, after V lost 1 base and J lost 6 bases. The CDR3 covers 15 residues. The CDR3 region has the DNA TGCGCCAGCAGCTTGTGGCTAGCGGGGGCCAATGAGCAGTTCTTC. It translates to CASSLWLAGANEQFF.

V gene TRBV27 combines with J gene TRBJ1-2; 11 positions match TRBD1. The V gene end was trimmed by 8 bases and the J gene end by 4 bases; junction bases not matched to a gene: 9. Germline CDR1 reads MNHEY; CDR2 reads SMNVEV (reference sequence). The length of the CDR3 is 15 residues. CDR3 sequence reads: CASWTRDRGVYGYTF. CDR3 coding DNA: TGTGCCAGCTGGACTAGGGACAGGGGGGTCTATGGCTACACCTTC.

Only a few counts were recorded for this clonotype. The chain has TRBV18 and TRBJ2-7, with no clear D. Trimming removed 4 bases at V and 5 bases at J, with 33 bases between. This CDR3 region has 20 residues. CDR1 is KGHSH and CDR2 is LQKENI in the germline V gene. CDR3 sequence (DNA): TGTGCCAGCTCACGCGAACACCTGGCTGCCGGTCCACCCGGCAGCAACGAGCAGTACTTC. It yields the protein CASSREHLAAGPPGSNEQYF.

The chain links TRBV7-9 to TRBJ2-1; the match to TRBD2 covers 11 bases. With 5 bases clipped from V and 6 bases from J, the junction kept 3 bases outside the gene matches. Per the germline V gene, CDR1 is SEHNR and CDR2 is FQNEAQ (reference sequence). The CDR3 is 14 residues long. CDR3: CASSQTSGGNEQFF. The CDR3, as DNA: TGTGCCAGCAGCCAAACTAGCGGGGGCAATGAGCAGTTCTTC.

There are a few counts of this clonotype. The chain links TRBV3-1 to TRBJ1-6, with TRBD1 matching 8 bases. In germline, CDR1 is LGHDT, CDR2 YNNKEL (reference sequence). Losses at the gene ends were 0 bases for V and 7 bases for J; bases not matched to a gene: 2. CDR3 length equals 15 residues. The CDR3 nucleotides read TGTGCCAGCAGCCAAGAGCCAGGGGGCAATTCACCCCTCCACTTT. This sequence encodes CASSQEPGGNSPLHF.

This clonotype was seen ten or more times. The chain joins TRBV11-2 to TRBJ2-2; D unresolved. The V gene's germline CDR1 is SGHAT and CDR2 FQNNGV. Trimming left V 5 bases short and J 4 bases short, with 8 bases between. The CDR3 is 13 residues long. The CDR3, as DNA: TGTGCCAGCAGCCTACTTCCCACCGGGGAGCTGTTTTTT. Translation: CASSLLPTGELFF.

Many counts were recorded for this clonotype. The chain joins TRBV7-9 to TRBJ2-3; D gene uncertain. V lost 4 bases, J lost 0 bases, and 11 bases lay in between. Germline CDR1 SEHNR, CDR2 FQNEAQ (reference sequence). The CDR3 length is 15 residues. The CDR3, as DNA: TGTGCCAGCAGCTCCCCCCAGACTAGCACAGATACGCAGTATTTT. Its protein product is CASSSPQTSTDTQYF.

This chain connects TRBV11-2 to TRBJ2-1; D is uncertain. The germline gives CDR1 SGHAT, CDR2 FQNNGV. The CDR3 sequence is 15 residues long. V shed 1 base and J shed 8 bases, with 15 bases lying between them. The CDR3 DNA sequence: TGTGCCAGCAGCTTAGCGATGGTGGCGATCGATGAGCAGTTCTTC. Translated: CASSLAMVAIDEQFF.

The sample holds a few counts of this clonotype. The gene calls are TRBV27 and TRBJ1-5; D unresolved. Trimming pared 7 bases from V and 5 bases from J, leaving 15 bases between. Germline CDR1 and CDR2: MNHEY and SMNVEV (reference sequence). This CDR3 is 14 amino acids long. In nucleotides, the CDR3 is TGTGCCAGCAAAGGAAACAGATTGGATCAGCCCCAGCATTTT. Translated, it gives CASKGNRLDQPQHF.

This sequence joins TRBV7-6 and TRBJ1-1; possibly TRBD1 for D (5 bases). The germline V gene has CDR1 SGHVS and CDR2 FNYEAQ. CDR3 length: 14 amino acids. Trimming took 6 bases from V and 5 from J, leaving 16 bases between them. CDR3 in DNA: TGTGCCAGCAGTTTGGACACAAAGGGAACTGAAGCTTTCTTT. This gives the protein CASSLDTKGTEAFF.

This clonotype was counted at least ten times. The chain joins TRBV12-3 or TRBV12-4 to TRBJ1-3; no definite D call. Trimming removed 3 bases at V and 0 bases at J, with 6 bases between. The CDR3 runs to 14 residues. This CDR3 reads CASSFINSGNTIYF. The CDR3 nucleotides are TGTGCCAGCAGTTTTATCAACTCTGGAAACACCATATATTTT.